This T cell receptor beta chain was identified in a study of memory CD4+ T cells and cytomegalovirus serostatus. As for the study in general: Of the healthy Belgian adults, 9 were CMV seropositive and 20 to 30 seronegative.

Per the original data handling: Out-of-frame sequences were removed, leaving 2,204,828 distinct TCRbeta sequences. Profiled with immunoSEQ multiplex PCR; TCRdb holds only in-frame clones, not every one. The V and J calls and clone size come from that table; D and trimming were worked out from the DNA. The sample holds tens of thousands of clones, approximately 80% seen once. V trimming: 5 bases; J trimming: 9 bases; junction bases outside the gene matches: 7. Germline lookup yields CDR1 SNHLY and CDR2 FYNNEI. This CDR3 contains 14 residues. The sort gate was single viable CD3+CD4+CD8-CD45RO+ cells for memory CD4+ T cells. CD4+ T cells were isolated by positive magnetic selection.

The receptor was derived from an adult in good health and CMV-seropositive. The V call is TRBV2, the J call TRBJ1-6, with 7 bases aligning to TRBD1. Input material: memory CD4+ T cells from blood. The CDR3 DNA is TGTGCCAGCAGTACCGACAGGGACGGTTCACCCCTCCACTTT. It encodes CASSTDRDGSPLHF.